The 22 T cell receptor beta chains given below trace back to one sample, sequenced in a study of post-analysis software for immune sequencing data. cDNA libraries of TCR beta carried unique molecular identifiers. TCRdb reprocessed the PCR reads with MiXCR, giving one entry per CDR3 protein. Altogether some 160,000 distinct CDR3 sequences are present, 36% being singletons, with the ten largest covering 25% to 35%. The material sequenced was blood, taken after autologous hematopoietic stem cell transplantation. The receptors were sampled from a girl between 5 and 17 years old with multiple sclerosis.

V usage is TRBV21-1 and J usage is TRBJ2-5. TRBV21-1 is given as a pseudogene. The CDR3 extends over 12 amino acids. CDR3 sequence (DNA): TGTGCCAGCAGCAAAGACCCAGAGACCCAGTACTTC. Protein product: CASSKDPETQYF.

V and J are TRBV11-2 and TRBJ2-1; D unclear. The CDR3 is made up of 13 amino acids. Germline V gene lookup returns CDR1 SGHAT and CDR2 FQNNGV. V gave up 3 bases and J gave up 4 bases, with 7 bases separating them. The CDR3 loop is CASSFLHYNEQFF. DNA of the CDR3: TGTGCCAGCAGCTTTCTCCATTACAATGAGCAGTTCTTC.

This clonotype was observed a handful of times. The chain employs TRBV5-5 and TRBJ1-5; D unresolved. The CDR3 extends over 15 amino acids. The V and J ends lost 2 bases and 4 bases respectively, with 13 bases between them. The germline gives CDR1 SGHKS, CDR2 YYEKEE (reference sequence). The CDR3 DNA reads TGTGCCAGCAGCTTAGTTTCGGGCGGGAATCAGCCCCAGCATTTT. As protein: CASSLVSGGNQPQHF.

The chain has TRBV28 and TRBJ2-3; D not resolved. CDR3 length: 14 residues. V dropped 5 bases and J dropped 7 bases, with 16 bases sitting between them. From germline, CDR1 is MDHEN and CDR2 SYDVKM. The CDR3 DNA reads as TGTGCCAGCAGTCCTCGGGTCGCTCGAAATACGCAGTATTTT. It encodes CASSPRVARNTQYF.

The V call is TRBV11-2, the J call TRBJ2-3; tentatively, D is TRBD1 (5 bases). Trimming took 1 base from V and 4 from J, leaving 12 bases between them. Germline CDR1 and CDR2: SGHAT and FQNNGV. The CDR3 has 15 amino acids. The CDR3 DNA follows: TGTGCCAGCAGCTTAGGGCAGGGTAGGGCAGATACGCAGTATTTT. It translates to CASSLGQGRADTQYF.

The sample holds a few counts of this clonotype. The chain uses TRBV2 and TRBJ2-7, with D possibly being TRBD2 (6 bases). V lost 8 bases to trimming and J lost 0 bases, with 8 bases between them. This CDR3 is built from 12 residues. CDR1 SNHLY and CDR2 FYNNEI come from the germline V gene. In DNA form, the CDR3 reads TGTGCCAGCGGGAGGAGCTCCTACGAGCAGTACTTC. Translating gives CASGRSSYEQYF.

Worth noting for this clonotype: The junction differs from germline at one of its ends, possibly a read error. V gene TRBV20-1 combines with J gene TRBJ2-5; TRBD2 agrees at 10 bases. Germline V gene sequence: CDR1 DFQATT, CDR2 SNEGSKA (reference sequence). This CDR3 spans 15 amino acids. The chain's CDR3 is CSARDLAGGGETQYF. Here the CDR3 DNA reads TGCAGTGCTCGAGACTTAGCGGGGGGCGGAGAGACCCAGTACTTC.

This clonotype occurred a few times. J is TRBJ1-5 and V is TRBV4-2, with D unclear. This CDR3 has 12 amino acids. In germline, CDR1 is LGHNA, CDR2 YNFKEQ. The germline V and J ends were trimmed by 0 bases and 9 bases, with 6 bases remaining between them. CDR3 region: CASSQDSGPQHF. The DNA of the CDR3 is TGTGCCAGCAGCCAAGATTCGGGGCCCCAGCATTTT.

This clonotype was counted only a few times. The V gene is TRBV28, the J gene TRBJ2-1; a possible D gene is TRBD2 (5 bases). In germline, CDR1 is MDHEN, CDR2 SYDVKM. The CDR3 is made up of 11 amino acids. Trimming left V 2 bases short and J 14 bases short, with 10 bases between. The DNA of the CDR3 is TGTGCCAGCAGTTTACGGGGATATGAGTTCTTC. The encoded protein is CASSLRGYEFF.

Comments on this clonotype: A much larger clonotype is one base distant, so this may be a read error. J is TRBJ2-3 and V is TRBV12-3 or TRBV12-4; TRBD2 agrees at 12 bases. This CDR3 is 15 amino acids long. The CDR3 sequence is CASSSGLAGLDAQYF. CDR3 DNA sequence: TGTGCCAGCAGTTCCGGACTAGCGGGACTAGATGCGCAGTATTTT.

The J gene is TRBJ2-1, the V gene TRBV20-1; 8 nucleotides match TRBD2. The end of the DNA fits TRBJ2-7 better, so the J call may be wrong. CDR1 is DFQATT, CDR2 SNEGSKA, per germline (reference sequence). This CDR3 has 14 residues. CDR3 protein: CSASTGLVYNEQYF. The CDR3 DNA reads as TGCAGTGCTTCTACGGGACTAGTCTACAATGAGCAGTACTTC.

The V call is TRBV5-1, the J call TRBJ2-7; 7 bases match TRBD1. Germline V lookup: CDR1 SGHRS, CDR2 YFSETQ. The CDR3 is 13 residues long. Trimming took 2 bases from V and 4 from J; bases not matched to a gene: 3. CDR3 DNA: TGCGCCAGCAGCTTTGGGACAGCTTACGAGCAGTACTTC. It yields the protein CASSFGTAYEQYF.

This clonotype was counted a single time. This chain connects TRBV7-2 to TRBJ2-5; TRBD1 or TRBD2 may be the D gene (5 bases each). In germline, CDR1 is SGHTA, CDR2 FQGNSA. This CDR3 has 14 amino acids. Trimming removed 5 bases from V and 5 bases from J, with 15 bases in between. CDR3 in DNA: TGTGCCAGCAGCCATGGGACGTCCGCGGAGACCCAGTACTTC. Protein product: CASSHGTSAETQYF.

This clonotype was recorded a few times. The V and J genes are TRBV12-3 or TRBV12-4 and TRBJ2-1, with TRBD1 matching over 10 bases. The CDR3 runs to 15 residues. Losses at the gene ends were 3 bases for V and 5 bases for J; bases not matched to a gene: 4. For the CDR3, the DNA is TGTGCCAGCAGTTTTGGGGACAGGGGTAACAATGAGCAGTTCTTC. This translates into CASSFGDRGNNEQFF.

The genes are TRBV11-2 and TRBJ2-7, with D perhaps TRBD1 or TRBD2 (5 bases each). The germline gives CDR1 SGHAT, CDR2 FQNNGV. Trimming pared 2 bases from V and 1 base from J, leaving 12 bases between. CDR3 size: 15 residues. As DNA, the CDR3 is TGTGCCAGCAGCTTAAAGGGGACCCTTTCCTACGAGCAGTACTTC. As protein: CASSLKGTLSYEQYF.

This clonotype appeared a few times. The chain couples TRBV6-5 to TRBJ2-7, with D possibly TRBD1 on 6 matching bases. Trimming shortened V by 6 bases and J by 5 bases, and 17 bases separated the two germline ends. The germline V gene has CDR1 MNHEY and CDR2 SVGAGI. CDR3 size: 14 residues. CDR3 coding DNA: TGTGCCAGCAGCTACACAGGGTTTCGGGACGAGCAGTACTTC. As protein: CASSYTGFRDEQYF.

This clonotype was recorded a few times. A read error may produce the germline difference seen at one junction end. The V gene is TRBV7-9, the J gene TRBJ2-5; 10 positions match TRBD2. Germline V gives CDR1 SEHNR, CDR2 FQNEAQ (reference sequence). The CDR3 spans 13 residues. The CDR3 sequence: CASSLAGDETQYF. CDR3 DNA sequence: TGTGCCAGCAGCCTAGCGGGAGATGAGACCCAGTACTTC.

V usage is TRBV7-9 and J usage is TRBJ2-1, with a weak D call TRBD2 (6 bases). This CDR3 has 14 residues. Germline CDR1 is SEHNR and CDR2 is FQNEAQ (reference sequence). Deletions cut 5 bases from V and 6 bases from J, with 14 bases between. For the CDR3, the DNA is TGTGCCAGCAGCCGGGGGAGAGCATTCAATGAGCAGTTCTTC. Translation gives CASSRGRAFNEQFF.

CDR3 in amino acids: CSARGLGTLHF. CDR3 sequence (DNA): TGCAGTGCTAGAGGTTTAGGGACCCTCCACTTT. The chain combines TRBV20-1 with TRBJ1-6; unclear D gene. Trimming shortened V by 1 base and J by 14 bases, and 9 bases separated the two germline ends. The V gene's germline CDR1 is DFQATT and CDR2 SNEGSKA (reference sequence). The CDR3 covers 11 residues.

Ten or more counts support this clonotype. The rearrangement uses TRBV20-1 and TRBJ2-1; D is ambiguous. Germline values: CDR1 DFQATT, CDR2 SNEGSKA (reference sequence). The CDR3 is made up of 16 amino acids. Trimming removed 0 bases at V and 3 bases at J, with 15 bases between. CDR3: CSARESRVRNYNEQFF. CDR3 coding DNA: TGCAGTGCTAGAGAATCAAGGGTACGGAACTACAATGAGCAGTTCTTC.

A few counts support this clonotype. V gene TRBV7-9 combines with J gene TRBJ2-5; D gene unclear. Trimming left V 2 bases short and J 5 bases short, with 3 bases between. The CDR3 is made up of 11 amino acids. Per germline, CDR1 SEHNR and CDR2 FQNEAQ (reference sequence). CDR3 DNA sequence: TGTGCCAGCAGCTTAATGGAGACCCAGTACTTC. Its protein is CASSLMETQYF.

V gene TRBV5-1 combines with J gene TRBJ1-2; TRBD1 might be the D (5 bases). CDR3 size: 13 residues. Trimming took off 4 bases at V and 3 bases at J, with 10 bases between the two ends. Germline V gene lookup returns CDR1 SGHRS and CDR2 YFSETQ. The CDR3 nucleotides read TGCGCCAGCAGCCACAGCAGGGACTATGGCTACACCTTC. Translation: CASSHSRDYGYTF.